The rows below give T cell receptor beta chains drawn from one sample of a study of blood T cell repertoires in COVID-19. Libraries were prepared by immunoSEQ multiplex PCR; TCRdb keeps only in-frame clonotypes and omits some of them. Among 30,000 to 40,000 clones listed, around 87% were seen once. The specimen sequenced was peripheral blood. The source of these receptors is a man aged 45-65 years with active or convalescent COVID-19. Each CDR3 is given with its conserved first and last residue. The order of the fields is J gene, clone size, D gene, V gene, CDR3 DNA, CDR3 protein. A D gene is named only where the DNA matches it firmly. Where a row states a size, it is once, few, many or the class of an expanded clone; other rows omit it.

TRBJ2-3 - - TRBV29-1 TGCAGCGTTACTACAGATACGCAGTATTTT CSVTTDTQYF
TRBJ1-1 - TRBD1 TRBV11-2 TGTGCCAGCAGCTTAGGGGTCGGGACAGGGCGGGACACTGAAGCTTTCTTT CASSLGVGTGRDTEAFF
TRBJ2-7 - TRBD1 TRBV24-1 TGTGCCACCAGTGACACCGACAGGGTGGGTGAGCAGTACTTC CATSDTDRVGEQYF
TRBJ1-5 once - TRBV6-1 TGTGCCAGCAGTGATCCGGAGGGGCTCCGCAATCAGCCCCAGCATTTT CASSDPEGLRNQPQHF
TRBJ2-1 - TRBD2 TRBV7-2 TGTGCCAGCAGCTTCTCACTAGCGGGAACCCTATACAATGAGCAGTTCTTC CASSFSLAGTLYNEQFF
TRBJ1-4 - - TRBV4-3 TGCGCCAGCAGCCCATATTACAGGGAAGCAGCTAATGAAAAACTGTTTTTT CASSPYYREAANEKLFF
TRBJ1-2 - TRBD1 TRBV28 TGTGCCAGCAGGCTGAACGGACAGGGGTATGGCTACACCTTC CASRLNGQGYGYTF
TRBJ2-1 - TRBD2 TRBV6-5 TGTGCCAGCAGACTAGCGGGAGGGCCCAGGAATGAGCAGTTCTTC CASRLAGGPRNEQFF
TRBJ1-5 - - TRBV4-1 TGCGCCAGCAGCCAAGGAGGGAATAGCAATCAGCCCCAGCATTTT CASSQGGNSNQPQHF
TRBJ2-7 - TRBD2 TRBV20-1 TGCAGTGCAAGTTCGGGACTAGCGGGGCCCTACGAGCAGTACTTC CSASSGLAGPYEQYF
TRBJ1-2 - - TRBV9 TGTGCCAGCAGCGTAAGCTATGGAGATGGCTACACCTTC CASSVSYGDGYTF
TRBJ2-1 - - TRBV28 TGTGCCAGCAGTCTAAGGGGGAATGAGCAGTTCTTC CASSLRGNEQFF
TRBJ1-4 - - TRBV30 TGTGCCTGGAGTGCCACAAGGGGGGGCTGGAATGAAAAACTGTTTTTT CAWSATRGGWNEKLFF